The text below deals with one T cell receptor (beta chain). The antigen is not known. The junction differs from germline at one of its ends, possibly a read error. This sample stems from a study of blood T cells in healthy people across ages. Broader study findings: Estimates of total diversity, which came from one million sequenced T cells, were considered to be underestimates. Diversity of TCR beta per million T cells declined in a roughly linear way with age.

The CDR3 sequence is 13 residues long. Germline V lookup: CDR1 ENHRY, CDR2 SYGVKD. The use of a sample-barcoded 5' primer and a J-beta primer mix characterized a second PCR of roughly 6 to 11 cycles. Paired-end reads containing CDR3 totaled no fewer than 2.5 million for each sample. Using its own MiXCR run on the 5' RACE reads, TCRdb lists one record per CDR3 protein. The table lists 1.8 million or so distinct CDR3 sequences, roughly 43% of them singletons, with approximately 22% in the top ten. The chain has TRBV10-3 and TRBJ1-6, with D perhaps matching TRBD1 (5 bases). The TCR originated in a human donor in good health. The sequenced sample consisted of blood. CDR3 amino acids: CAPARGLNSLLHF. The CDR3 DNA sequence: TGTGCCCCAGCCCGGGGCCTGAATTCACTCCTCCACTTT.